This T cell receptor (beta chain) appears in the sequencing data of a study of blood T cells in healthy people across ages. Study-wide findings and caveats: The fall in TCR beta diversity per million T cells was roughly linear with age. Relative to aged donors, long-lived donors carried more naive CD4+ cells and displayed higher diversity.

Comment on this clonotype: Antigen unknown.

Germline-derived CDR1 and CDR2 are SQVTM and ANQGSEA. J lost 1 base, V lost 4 bases, and 4 bases had no gene match. The CDR3 sequence is 14 residues long. Using a J-beta primer mix together with a sample-barcoded 5' primer, a second PCR was run for roughly 6 to 12 cycles. In TCRdb, the 5' RACE reads were re-called with MiXCR into one record per CDR3 protein. The table lists 1.5 million to 2 million distinct CDR3 sequences, around 50% of them singletons. Each donor's blood draw was roughly 9.5 milliliters of peripheral blood. This chain links TRBV29-1 with TRBJ2-4; 7 bases agree with TRBD1. The receptor was derived from a woman in her 40s in good health. The sequencing input was blood. The DNA of the CDR3 is TGCAGCGTTGGCGACAGGGTCGCCAAAAACATTCAGTACTTC. Translated, it gives CSVGDRVAKNIQYF.